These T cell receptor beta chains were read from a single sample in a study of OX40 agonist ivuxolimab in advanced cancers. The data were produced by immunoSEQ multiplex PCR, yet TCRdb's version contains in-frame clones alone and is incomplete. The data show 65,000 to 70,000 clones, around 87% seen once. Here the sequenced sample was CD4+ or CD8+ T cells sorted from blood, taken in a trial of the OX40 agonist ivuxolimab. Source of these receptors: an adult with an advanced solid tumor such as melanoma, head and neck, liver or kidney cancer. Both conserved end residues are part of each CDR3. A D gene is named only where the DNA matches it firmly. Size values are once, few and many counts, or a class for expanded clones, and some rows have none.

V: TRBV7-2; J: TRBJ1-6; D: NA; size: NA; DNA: TGTGCCAGCAGCTTAGACTACGGGAGCTCCTATAATTCACCCCTCCACTTT; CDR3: CASSLDYGSSYNSPLHF
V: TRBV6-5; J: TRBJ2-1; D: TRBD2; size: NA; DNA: TGTGCCAGCAGCTCCGGGACTAGCGGACGCAATGAGCAGTTCTTC; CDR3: CASSSGTSGRNEQFF
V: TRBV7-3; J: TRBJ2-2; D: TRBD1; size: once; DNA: TGTGCCAGCAGCCCCTGGACAGGGGGGAGCGGGGAGCTGTTTTTT; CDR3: CASSPWTGGSGELFF
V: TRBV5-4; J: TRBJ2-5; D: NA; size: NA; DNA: TGTGCCAGCAGTTCCCAAGAGACCCAGTACTTC; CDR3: CASSSQETQYF
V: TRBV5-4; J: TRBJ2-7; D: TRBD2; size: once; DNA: TGTGCCAGCAGCCAGAACCTAGGACTAGCGGGACCCTCCTACGAGCAGTACTTC; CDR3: CASSQNLGLAGPSYEQYF
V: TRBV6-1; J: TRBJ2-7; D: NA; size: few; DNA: TGTGCCAGCAGTGAAGTAAGAGGGGACGAGCAGTACTTC; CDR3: CASSEVRGDEQYF
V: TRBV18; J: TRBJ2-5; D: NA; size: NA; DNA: TGTGCCAGCTCACCCCCGGTCAGCCAGACCCAGTACTTC; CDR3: CASSPPVSQTQYF
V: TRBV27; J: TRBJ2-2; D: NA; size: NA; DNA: TGTGCCAGCAGTTGGTTAATCGGCACCGGGGAGCTGTTTTTT; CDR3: CASSWLIGTGELFF
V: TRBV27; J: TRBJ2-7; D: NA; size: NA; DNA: TGTGCCAGCAGCTACAGGGGAGGTTACGAGCAGTACTTC; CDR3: CASSYRGGYEQYF
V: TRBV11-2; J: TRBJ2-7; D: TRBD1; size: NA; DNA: TGTGCCAGCAGCTTGGGGACAGGGGGCCGGGGGCAGTACTTC; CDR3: CASSLGTGGRGQYF
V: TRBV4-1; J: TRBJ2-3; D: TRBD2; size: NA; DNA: TGCGCCAGCAGCCTAAAATCTAGCGGGACGACAGATACGCAGTATTTT; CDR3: CASSLKSSGTTDTQYF
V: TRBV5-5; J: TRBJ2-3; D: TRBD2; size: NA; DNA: TGTGCCAGCAGCTTAGGGCGGTCGGGGGGTGATACGCAGTATTTT; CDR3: CASSLGRSGGDTQYF
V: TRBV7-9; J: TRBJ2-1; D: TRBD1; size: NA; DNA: TGTGCCAGCAGCTTACTCCCGGGACAGGGGCGGTTCTTC; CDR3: CASSLLPGQGRFF
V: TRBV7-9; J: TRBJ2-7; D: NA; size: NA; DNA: TGTGCCAGCAGCTTAGCGCCGGGACAACTCTACGAGCAGTACTTC; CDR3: CASSLAPGQLYEQYF
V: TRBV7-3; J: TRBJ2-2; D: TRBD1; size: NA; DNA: TGTGCCAGCAGCTCCACCCCGGGACAGGGGGCTTCCGGGGAGCTGTTTTTT; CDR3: CASSSTPGQGASGELFF
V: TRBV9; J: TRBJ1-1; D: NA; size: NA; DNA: TGTGCCAGCAGCGTAGGCCCCAATAAAGAAGCTTTCTTT; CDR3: CASSVGPNKEAFF
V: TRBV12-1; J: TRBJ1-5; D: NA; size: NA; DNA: TGTGCCAGCCTAACGGACGGCAGGCGTCAGCCCCAGCATTTT; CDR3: CASLTDGRRQPQHF
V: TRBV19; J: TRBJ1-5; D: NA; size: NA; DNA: TGTGCCAGTAGTATAGACGGAGGAGGTCAGCCCCAGCATTTT; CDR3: CASSIDGGGQPQHF
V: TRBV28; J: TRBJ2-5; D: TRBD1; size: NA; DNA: TGTGCCAGCAGGGGGACAGGGTTGGGCCAAGAGACCCAGTACTTC; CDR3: CASRGTGLGQETQYF
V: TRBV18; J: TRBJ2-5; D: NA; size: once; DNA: TGTGCCAGCTCACCCGGTCTTAGGGAGACCCAGTACTTC; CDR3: CASSPGLRETQYF
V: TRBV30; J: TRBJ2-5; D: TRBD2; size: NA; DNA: TGTGCCTGGAGTACTAGCGGACAAGAGACCCAGTACTTC; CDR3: CAWSTSGQETQYF
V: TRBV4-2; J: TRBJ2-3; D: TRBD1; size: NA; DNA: TGTGCCAGCAGCCGCTTAACCGGGACAGGGAGCGGCACAGATACGCAGTATTTT; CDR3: CASSRLTGTGSGTDTQYF
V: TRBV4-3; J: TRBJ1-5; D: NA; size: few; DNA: TGCGCCAGCAGCCAAGTTGTGGCTCAGCCCCAGCATTTT; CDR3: CASSQVVAQPQHF
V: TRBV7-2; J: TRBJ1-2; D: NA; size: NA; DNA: TGTGCCAGCAGCTTAGATGGCCAGGGCCTTGGCTACACCTTC; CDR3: CASSLDGQGLGYTF
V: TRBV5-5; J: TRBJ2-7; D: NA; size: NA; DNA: TGTGCCAGCAGCCAAACAGGCCTAATCTCCTACGAGCAGTACTTC; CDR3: CASSQTGLISYEQYF
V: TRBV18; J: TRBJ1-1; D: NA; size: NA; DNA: TGTGCCAGCTCACCACAGGAGGGTAGCACTGAAGCTTTCTTT; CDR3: CASSPQEGSTEAFF
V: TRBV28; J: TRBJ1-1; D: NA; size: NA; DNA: TGTGCCAGCAGTTCGGCGGTGGGAGGAACTGAAGCTTTCTTT; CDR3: CASSSAVGGTEAFF
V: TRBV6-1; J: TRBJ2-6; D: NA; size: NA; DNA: TGTGCCAGTAGGACTGGGGGCTCTGGGGCCAACGTCCTGACTTTC; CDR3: CASRTGGSGANVLTF
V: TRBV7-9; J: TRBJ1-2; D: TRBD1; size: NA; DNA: TGTGCCAGCAGCTTACAGGGGGCACATGGCTACACCTTC; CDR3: CASSLQGAHGYTF
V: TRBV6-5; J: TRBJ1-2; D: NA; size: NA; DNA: TGTGCCAGCAGTTACCTTCTCGGGGGTGGCTATGGCTACACCTTC; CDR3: CASSYLLGGGYGYTF
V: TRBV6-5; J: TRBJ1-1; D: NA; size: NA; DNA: TGTGCCAGCAGTTACCAGTCAGGGAACACTGAAGCTTTCTTT; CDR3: CASSYQSGNTEAFF
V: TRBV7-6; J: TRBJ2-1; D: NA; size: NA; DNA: TGTGCCAGCAGCCCAACGCCCCTCGACAATGAGCAGTTCTTC; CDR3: CASSPTPLDNEQFF
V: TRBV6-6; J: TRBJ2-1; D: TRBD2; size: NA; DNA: TGTGCCAGCAGTCGGACTAGCGGGGATGAGCAGTTCTTC; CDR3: CASSRTSGDEQFF
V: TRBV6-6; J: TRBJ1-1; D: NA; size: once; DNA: TGTGCCAGCAGACCCCCCCGAGGGGGTCAAACTGAAGCTTTCTTT; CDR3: CASRPPRGGQTEAFF
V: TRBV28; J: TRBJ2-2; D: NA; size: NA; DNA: TGTGCCAGCAGAGGACAGACCGGGGAGCTGTTTTTT; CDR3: CASRGQTGELFF
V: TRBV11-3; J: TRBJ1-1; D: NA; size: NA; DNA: TGTGCCAGCAGCTTTTGGGGAAGTAGGGCTGAAGCTTTCTTT; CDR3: CASSFWGSRAEAFF
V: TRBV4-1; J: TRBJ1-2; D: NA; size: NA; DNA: TGCGCCAGCAGCCACTTAGGGGAAGGAAATGGCTACACCTTC; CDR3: CASSHLGEGNGYTF
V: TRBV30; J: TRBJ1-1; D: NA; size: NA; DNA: TGTGCCTGGAGTGTACAGGGGAACACTGAAGCTTTCTTT; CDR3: CAWSVQGNTEAFF
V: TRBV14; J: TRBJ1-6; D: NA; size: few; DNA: TGTGCCAGCAGCCAACAGGACGTCAGTTCACCCCTCCACTTT; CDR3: CASSQQDVSSPLHF
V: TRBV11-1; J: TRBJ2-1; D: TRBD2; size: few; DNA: TGTGCCAGCAGCACCGGGACTAGCGGGAGTTTCGATGAGCAGTTCTTC; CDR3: CASSTGTSGSFDEQFF
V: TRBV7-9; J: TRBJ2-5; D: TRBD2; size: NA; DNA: TGTGCCAGCAGCTCAAATAGCGGGGGGGCGCGAGAGACCCAGTACTTC; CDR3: CASSSNSGGARETQYF
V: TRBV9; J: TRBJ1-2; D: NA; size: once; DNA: TGTGCCAGCAGCGAAGAGGACAGTGAGAACTATGGCTACACCTTC; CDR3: CASSEEDSENYGYTF
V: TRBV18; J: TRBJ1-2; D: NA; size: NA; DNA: TGTGCCAGCTCACCGTCCGGGATTGCAGCTAACTATGGCTACACCTTC; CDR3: CASSPSGIAANYGYTF
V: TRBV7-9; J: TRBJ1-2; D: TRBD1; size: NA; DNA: TGTGCCAGCAGCAGAGAGACAGGGGCGCATCATGGCTACACCTTC; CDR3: CASSRETGAHHGYTF
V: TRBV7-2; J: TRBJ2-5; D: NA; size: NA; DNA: TGTGCCAGCAGCTTAGGTGTTAGTGGGCAGTACTTC; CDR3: CASSLGVSGQYF
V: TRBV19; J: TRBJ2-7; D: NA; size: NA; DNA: TGTGCCAGTCGATCAACCGGGACGGGTGCCTACGAGCAGTACTTC; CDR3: CASRSTGTGAYEQYF